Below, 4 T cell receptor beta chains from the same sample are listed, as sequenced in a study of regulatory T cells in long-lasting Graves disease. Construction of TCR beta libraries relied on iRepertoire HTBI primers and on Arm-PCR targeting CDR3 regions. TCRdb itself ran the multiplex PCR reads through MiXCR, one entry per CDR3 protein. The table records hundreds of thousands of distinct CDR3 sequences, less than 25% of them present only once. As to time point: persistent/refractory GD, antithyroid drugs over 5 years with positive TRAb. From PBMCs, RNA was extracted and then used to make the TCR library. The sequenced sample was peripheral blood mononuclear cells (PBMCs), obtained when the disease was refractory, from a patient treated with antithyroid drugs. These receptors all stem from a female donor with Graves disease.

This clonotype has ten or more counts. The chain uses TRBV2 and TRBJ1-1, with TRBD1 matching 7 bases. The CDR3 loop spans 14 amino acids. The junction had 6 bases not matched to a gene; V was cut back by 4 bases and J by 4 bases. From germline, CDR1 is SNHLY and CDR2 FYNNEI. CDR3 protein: CASSVDRVSTEAFF. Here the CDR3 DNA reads TGTGCCAGCAGTGTTGACAGGGTGAGCACTGAAGCTTTCTTT.

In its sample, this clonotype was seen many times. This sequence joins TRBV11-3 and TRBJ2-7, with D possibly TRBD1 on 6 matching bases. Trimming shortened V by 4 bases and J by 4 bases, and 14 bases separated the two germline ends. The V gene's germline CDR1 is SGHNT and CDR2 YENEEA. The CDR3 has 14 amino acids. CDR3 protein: CASSSGTSLYEQYF. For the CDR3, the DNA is TGTGCCAGCAGCTCGGGGACATCCCTTTACGAGCAGTACTTC. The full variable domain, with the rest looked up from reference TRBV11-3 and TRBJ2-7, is EAGVVQSPRYKIIEKKQPVAFWCNPISGHNTLYWYLQNLGQGPELLIRYENEEAVDDSQLPKDRFSAERLKGVDSTLKIQPAELGDSAVYLCASSSGTSLYEQYFGPGTRLTVT.

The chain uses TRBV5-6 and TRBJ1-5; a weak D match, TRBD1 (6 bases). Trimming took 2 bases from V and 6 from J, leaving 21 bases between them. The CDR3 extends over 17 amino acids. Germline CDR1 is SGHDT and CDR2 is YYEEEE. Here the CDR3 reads CASSFGRRGGEGQPQHF. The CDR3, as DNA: TGTGCCAGCAGCTTCGGACGGCGGGGGGGCGAGGGTCAGCCCCAGCATTTT. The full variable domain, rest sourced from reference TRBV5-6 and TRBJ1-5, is DAGVTQSPTHLIKTRGQQVTLRCSPKSGHDTVSWYQQALGQGPQFIFQYYEEEERQRGNFPDRFSGHQFPNYSSELNVNALLLGDSALYLCASSFGRRGGEGQPQHFGDGTRLSIL.

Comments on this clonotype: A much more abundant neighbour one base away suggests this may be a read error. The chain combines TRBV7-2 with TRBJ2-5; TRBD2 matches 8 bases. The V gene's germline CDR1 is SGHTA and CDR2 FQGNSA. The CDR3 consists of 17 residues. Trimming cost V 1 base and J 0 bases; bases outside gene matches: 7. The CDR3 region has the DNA TGTGCCAGCAGCTTAGGGCCTGGCGGGGGGTACCAAGAGACCCAGTACTTC. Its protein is CASSLGPGGGYQETQYF.